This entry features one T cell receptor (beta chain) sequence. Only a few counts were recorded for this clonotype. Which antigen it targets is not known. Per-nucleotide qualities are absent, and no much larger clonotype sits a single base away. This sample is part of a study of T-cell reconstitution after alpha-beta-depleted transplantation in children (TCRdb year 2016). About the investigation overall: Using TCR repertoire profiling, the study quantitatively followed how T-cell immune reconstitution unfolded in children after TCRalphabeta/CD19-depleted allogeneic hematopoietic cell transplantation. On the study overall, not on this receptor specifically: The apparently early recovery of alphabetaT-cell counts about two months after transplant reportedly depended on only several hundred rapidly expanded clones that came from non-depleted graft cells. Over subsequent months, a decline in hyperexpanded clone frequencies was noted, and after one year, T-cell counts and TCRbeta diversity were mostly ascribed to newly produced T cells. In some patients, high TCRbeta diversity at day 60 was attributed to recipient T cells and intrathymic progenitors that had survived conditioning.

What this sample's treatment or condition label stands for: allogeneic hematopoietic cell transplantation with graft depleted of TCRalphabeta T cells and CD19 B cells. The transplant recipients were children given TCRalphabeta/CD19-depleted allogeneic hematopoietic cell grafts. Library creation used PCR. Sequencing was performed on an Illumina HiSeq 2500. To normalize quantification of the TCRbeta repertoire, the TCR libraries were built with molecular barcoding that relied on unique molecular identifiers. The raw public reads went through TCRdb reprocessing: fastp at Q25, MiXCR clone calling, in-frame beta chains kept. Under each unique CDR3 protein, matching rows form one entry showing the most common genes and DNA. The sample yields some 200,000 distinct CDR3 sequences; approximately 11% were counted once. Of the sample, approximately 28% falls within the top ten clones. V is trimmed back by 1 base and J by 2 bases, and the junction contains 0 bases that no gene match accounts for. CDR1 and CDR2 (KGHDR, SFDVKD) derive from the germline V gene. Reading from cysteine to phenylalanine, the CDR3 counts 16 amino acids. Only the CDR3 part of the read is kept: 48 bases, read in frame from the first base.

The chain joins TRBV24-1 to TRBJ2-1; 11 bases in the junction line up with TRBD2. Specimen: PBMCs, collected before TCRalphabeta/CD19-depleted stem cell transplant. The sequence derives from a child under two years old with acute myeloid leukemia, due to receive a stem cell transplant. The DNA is TGTGCCACCAGTGATTTTAGCGGGAGGGCCTACAATGAGCAGTTCTTC. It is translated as CATSDFSGRAYNEQFF.